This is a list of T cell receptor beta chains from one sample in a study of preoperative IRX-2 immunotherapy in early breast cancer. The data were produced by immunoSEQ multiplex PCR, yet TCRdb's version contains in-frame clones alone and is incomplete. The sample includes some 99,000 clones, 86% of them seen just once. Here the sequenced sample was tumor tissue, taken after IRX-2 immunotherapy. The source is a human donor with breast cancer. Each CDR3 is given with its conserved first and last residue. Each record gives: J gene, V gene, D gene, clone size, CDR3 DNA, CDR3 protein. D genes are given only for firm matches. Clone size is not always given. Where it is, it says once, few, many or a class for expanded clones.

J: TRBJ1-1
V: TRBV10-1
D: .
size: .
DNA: TGCGCCAGCAGTGAGTCTGGGACGGAATTTGAAGCTTTCTTT
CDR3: CASSESGTEFEAFF

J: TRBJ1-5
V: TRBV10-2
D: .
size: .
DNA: TGCGCCAGCAGTGAGAGTGGGGGAGTAGGCCAGCATTTT
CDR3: CASSESGGVGQHF

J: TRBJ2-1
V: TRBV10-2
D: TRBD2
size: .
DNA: TGCGCCAGCAGGAGCGGGATGGATGAGCAGTTCTTC
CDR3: CASRSGMDEQFF

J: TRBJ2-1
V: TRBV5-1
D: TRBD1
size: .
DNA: TGCGCCAGCAGCGTGGACTGGGGACAGGAGAATGAGCAGTTCTTC
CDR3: CASSVDWGQENEQFF

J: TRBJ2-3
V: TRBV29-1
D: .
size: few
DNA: TGCAGCGCCCGAGGGGGGACTAGCACAGATACGCAGTATTTT
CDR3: CSARGGTSTDTQYF

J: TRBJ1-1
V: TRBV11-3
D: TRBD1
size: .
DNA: TGTGCCAGCAGCTTCCAGGGGGCCGGGGGGTTACACACTGAAGCTTTCTTT
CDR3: CASSFQGAGGLHTEAFF

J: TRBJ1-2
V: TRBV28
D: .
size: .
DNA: TGTGCCAGCAGTTTAACCGTAGGACAGTACGGCTACACCTTC
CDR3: CASSLTVGQYGYTF

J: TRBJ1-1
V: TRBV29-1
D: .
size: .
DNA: TGCAGCGTTGTGGTTGGACAAATGAGGTTGAACACTGAAGCTTTCTTT
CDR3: CSVVVGQMRLNTEAFF

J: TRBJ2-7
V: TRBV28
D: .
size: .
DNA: TGTGCCAGCAGTCCAAACTCTTGGGAGCAGTACTTC
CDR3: CASSPNSWEQYF

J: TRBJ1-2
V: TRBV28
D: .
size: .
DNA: TGTGCCAGCGGAGGGGGAGGCCATGGCTACACCTTC
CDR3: CASGGGGHGYTF

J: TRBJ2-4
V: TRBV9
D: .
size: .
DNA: TGTGCCAGCAGCCTCTCCGCATTAGCCAAAAACATTCAGTACTTC
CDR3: CASSLSALAKNIQYF

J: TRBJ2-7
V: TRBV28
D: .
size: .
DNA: TGTGCCAGCAACGCGCCGGGACCGCCGGACGAGCAGTACTTC
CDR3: CASNAPGPPDEQYF

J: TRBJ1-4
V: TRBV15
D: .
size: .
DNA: TGTGCCACCAGCAGAGATATAGGGGTAGGGGAAAAACTGTTTTTT
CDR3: CATSRDIGVGEKLFF

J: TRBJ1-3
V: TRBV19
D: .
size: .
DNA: TGTGCCAGTGGCGGCAGGGCGCTCTCTGGAAACACCATATATTTT
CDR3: CASGGRALSGNTIYF

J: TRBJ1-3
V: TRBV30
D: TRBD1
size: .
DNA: TGTGCCTCCCAACAGGGGACCTCTGGAAACACCATATATTTT
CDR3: CASQQGTSGNTIYF

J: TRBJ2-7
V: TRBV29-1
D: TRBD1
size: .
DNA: TGCAGCGCAGAAGACAGGGGGCGATCGTCCTACGAGCAGTACTTC
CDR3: CSAEDRGRSSYEQYF

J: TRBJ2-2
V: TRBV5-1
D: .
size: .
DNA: TGCGCCAGCAGCCCGGGGACTCTCCCGGGGGAGCTGTTTTTT
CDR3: CASSPGTLPGELFF

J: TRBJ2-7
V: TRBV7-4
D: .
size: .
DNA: TGTGCCAGCAGAACGGACTCATCACTTGGGGACTTTTACGAGCAGTACTTC
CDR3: CASRTDSSLGDFYEQYF

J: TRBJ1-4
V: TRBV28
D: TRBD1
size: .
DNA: TGTGCCAGCAGCCCAGGACAGGGGCGTAATGAAAAACTGTTTTTT
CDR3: CASSPGQGRNEKLFF

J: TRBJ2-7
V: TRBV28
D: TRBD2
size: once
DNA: TGTGCCAGCAGCCGTTCTAGCGGGAAAACCTACGAGCAGTACTTC
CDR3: CASSRSSGKTYEQYF

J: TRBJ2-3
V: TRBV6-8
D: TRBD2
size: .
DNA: TGTGCCAGCAGTAAGCATGGACTAGCGACCCGGGAGGGTGATACGCAGTATTTT
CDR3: CASSKHGLATREGDTQYF

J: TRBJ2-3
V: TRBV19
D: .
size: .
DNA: TGTGCCAGTAGTGGGTTGAGCACAGATACGCAGTATTTT
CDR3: CASSGLSTDTQYF

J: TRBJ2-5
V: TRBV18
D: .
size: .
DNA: TGTGCCAGCTCACGCGAGAGGACGGGACAGCGGGACCAAGAGACCCAGTACTTC
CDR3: CASSRERTGQRDQETQYF

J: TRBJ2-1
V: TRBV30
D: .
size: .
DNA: TGTGCCTGGAGCCTCATCAACGAACAGTTCTTC
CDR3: CAWSLINEQFF

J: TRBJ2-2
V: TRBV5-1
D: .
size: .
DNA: TGCGCCAGCAGCCTAGCTGGTGCGAGATCCGGGGAGCTGTTTTTT
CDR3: CASSLAGARSGELFF

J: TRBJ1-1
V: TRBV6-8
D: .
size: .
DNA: TGTGCCAGCAGTTACAATATGAACACTGAAGCTTTCTTT
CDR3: CASSYNMNTEAFF

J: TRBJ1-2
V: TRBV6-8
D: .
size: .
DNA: TGTGCCAGCAGGAGAGTCGCAGGGACCAACTATGGCTACACCTTC
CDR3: CASRRVAGTNYGYTF

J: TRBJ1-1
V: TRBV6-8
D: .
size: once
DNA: TGTGCCAGCAGAAACGGACAGAACACTGAAGCTTTCTTT
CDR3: CASRNGQNTEAFF

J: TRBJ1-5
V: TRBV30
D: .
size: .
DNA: TGTGCCTGGAGCACCGGGACGGCGAATCAGCCCCAGCATTTT
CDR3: CAWSTGTANQPQHF

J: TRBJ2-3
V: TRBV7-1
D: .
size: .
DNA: TGTGCCAGCAACTTGGGGGTGGGCACAGATACGCAGTATTTT
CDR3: CASNLGVGTDTQYF

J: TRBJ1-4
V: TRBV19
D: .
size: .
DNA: TGTGCCAGTAGTGGGTTCAGGGGCATGGATGAAAAACTGTTTTTT
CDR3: CASSGFRGMDEKLFF

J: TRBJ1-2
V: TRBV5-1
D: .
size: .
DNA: TGCGCCAGCAGCTTGGTAGCGGACCACTATGGCTACACCTTC
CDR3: CASSLVADHYGYTF

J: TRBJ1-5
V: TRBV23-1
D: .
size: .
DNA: TGCGCCAGCAGCCAGACCCGCCTGGGGATAGGGCAGCCCCAGCATTTT
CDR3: CASSQTRLGIGQPQHF

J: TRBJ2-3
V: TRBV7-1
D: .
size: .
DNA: TGTGCCAGCAGCCGCCAAAGAGCTGATAATACGCAGTATTTT
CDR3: CASSRQRADNTQYF

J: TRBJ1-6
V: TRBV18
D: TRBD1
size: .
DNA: TGTGCCAGCTCGCAAGGGACAGGTAAGTCACCCCTCCACTTT
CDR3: CASSQGTGKSPLHF

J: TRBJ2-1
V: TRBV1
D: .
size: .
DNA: TGCGCCAGCAGCCAAGGTGCGGGGACCTCCTACAATGAGCAGTTCTTC
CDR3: CASSQGAGTSYNEQFF

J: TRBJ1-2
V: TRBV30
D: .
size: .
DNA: TGTGCCTGGATCTCCCTTCGCGGGGGCGGCTACACCTTC
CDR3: CAWISLRGGGYTF

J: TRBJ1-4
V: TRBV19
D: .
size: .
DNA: TGTGCCAGTGGTGCAGGCCGGTCCCTTACGGAACTGTTTTTT
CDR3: CASGAGRSLTELFF

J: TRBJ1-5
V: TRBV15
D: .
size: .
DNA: TGTGCCACCAGGGAGGGGGGCGCGGCGCAGCCCCAGCATTTT
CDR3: CATREGGAAQPQHF

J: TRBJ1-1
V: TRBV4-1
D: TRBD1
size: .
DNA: TGCGCCAGCAGCCAACTGGGACAGGGAGTATCTGAAGCTTTCTTT
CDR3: CASSQLGQGVSEAFF